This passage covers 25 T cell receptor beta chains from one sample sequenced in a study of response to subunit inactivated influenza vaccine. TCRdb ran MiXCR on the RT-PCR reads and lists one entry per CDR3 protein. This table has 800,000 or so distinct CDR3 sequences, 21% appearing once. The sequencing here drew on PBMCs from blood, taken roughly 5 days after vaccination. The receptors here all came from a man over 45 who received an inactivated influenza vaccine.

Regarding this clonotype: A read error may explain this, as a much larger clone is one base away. The CDR3 spells CASSLGRTLYEQHF. CDR3 nucleotide sequence: TGTGCCAGCAGTTTGGGCAGGACCCTCTACGAGCAGCACTTC. The V gene is TRBV12-3 or TRBV12-4, the J gene TRBJ2-7; D remains ambiguous. The CDR3 totals 14 residues.

The DNA of the CDR3 is TGTGCCAGCAGGGGGACTAGCGGGAGGCCCTCCTACGAGCAGTACTTC. It specifies CASRGTSGRPSYEQYF. The chain joins TRBV2 to TRBJ2-7; TRBD2 aligns across 15 bases. The junction had 3 bases not matched to a gene; V was cut back by 6 bases and J by 0 bases. Per the germline V gene, CDR1 is SNHLY and CDR2 is FYNNEI. The CDR3 runs to 16 residues.

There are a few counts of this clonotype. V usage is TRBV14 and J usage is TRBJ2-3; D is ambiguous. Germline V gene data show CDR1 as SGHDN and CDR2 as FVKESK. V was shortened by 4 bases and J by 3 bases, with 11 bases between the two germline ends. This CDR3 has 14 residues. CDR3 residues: CASSPTGWTDTQYF. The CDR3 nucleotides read TGTGCCAGCAGCCCAACGGGTTGGACAGATACGCAGTATTTT.

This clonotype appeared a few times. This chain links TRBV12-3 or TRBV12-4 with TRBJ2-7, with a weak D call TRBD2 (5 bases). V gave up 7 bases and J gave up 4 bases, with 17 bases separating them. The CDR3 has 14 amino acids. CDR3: CASTNLRGKYEQYF. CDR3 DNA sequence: TGTGCCAGCACCAACCTCCGGGGAAAATACGAGCAGTACTTC.

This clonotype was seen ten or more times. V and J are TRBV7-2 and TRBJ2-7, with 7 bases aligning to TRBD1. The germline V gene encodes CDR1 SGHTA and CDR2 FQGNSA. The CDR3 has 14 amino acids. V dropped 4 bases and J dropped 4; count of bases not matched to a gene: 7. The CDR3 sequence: CASSSNRDSYEQYF. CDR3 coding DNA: TGTGCCAGCAGCTCAAACCGGGACAGTTACGAGCAGTACTTC.

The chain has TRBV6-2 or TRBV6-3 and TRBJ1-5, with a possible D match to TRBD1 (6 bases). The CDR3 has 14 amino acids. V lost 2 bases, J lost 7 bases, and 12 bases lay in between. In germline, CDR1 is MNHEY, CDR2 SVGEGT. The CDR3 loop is CASSYLEGGQPQHF. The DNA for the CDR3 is TGTGCCAGCAGTTACCTCGAGGGGGGACAGCCCCAGCATTTT.

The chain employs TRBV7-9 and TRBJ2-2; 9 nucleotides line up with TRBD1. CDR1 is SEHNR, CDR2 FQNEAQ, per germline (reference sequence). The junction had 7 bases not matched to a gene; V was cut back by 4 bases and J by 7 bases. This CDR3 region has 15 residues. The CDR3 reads CASSSGQGLSGELFF. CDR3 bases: TGTGCCAGCAGCTCGGGACAGGGTTTGAGCGGGGAGCTGTTTTTT.

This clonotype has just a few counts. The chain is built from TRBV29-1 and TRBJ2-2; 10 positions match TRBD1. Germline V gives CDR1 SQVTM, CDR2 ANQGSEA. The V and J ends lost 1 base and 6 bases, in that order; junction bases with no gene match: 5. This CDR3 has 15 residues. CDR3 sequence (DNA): TGCAGCGTTGAAGCGGGACAGGGGTTTTCCGGGGAGCTGTTTTTT. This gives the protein CSVEAGQGFSGELFF.

Here the CDR3 reads CASSPQGSTSSEQYF. The CDR3 DNA is TGTGCCAGCAGCCCACAAGGGTCCACCTCGTCCGAGCAGTACTTC. The genes are TRBV6-2 or TRBV6-3 and TRBJ2-7, with D hard to call. CDR1 is MNHEY, CDR2 SVGEGT, per germline. This CDR3 comprises 15 residues. The ends were cut back, 6 bases at V and 6 bases at J, with 21 bases in the middle.

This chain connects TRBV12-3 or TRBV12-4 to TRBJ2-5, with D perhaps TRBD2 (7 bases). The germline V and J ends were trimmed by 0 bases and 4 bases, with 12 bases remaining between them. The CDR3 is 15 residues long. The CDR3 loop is CASSLAGGGVETQYF. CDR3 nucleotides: TGTGCCAGCAGTTTAGCAGGGGGGGGAGTAGAGACCCAGTACTTC.

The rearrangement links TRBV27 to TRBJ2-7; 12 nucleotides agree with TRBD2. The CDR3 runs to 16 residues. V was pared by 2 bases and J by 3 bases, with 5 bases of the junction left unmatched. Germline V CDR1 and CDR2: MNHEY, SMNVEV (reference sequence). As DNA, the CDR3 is TGTGCCAGCAGTTTACTAGCGGGAGGGGAATTCTACGAGCAGTACTTC. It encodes CASSLLAGGEFYEQYF.

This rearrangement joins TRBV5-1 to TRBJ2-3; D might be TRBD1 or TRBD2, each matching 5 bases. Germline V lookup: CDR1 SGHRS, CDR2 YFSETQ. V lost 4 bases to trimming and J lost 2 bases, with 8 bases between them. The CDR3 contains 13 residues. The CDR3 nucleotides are TGCGCCAGCAGCCGGGGCTTCACAGATACGCAGTATTTT. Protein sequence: CASSRGFTDTQYF.

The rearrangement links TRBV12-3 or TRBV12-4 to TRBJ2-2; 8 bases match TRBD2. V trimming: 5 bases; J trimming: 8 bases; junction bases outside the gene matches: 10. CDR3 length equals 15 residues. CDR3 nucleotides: TGTGCCAGCAGTACTAGGGTCGGGGGGGCTGGGGAGCTGTTTTTT. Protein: CASSTRVGGAGELFF.

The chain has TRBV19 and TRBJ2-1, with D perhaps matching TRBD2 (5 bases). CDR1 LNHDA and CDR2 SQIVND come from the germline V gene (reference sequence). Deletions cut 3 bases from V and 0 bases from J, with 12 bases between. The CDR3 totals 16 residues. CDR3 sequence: CASSIFGVSSYNEQFF. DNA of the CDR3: TGTGCCAGTAGTATTTTCGGGGTTAGCTCCTACAATGAGCAGTTCTTC.

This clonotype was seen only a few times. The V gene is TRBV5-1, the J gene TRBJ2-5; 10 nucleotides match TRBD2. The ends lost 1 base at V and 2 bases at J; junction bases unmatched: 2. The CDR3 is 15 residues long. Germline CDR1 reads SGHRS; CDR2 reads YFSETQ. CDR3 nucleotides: TGCGCCAGCAGCTTGACTAGCGGGATGCAAGAGACCCAGTACTTC. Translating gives CASSLTSGMQETQYF.

For the CDR3, the DNA is TGTGCCAGCAGCTTGGGGGCAGACCAAGAGACCCAGTACTTC. It translates to CASSLGADQETQYF. The chain uses TRBV5-5 and TRBJ2-5; D unclear. The CDR3 length is 14 residues. V lost 0 bases and J 0 bases, leaving 6 bases between the germline ends. In germline, CDR1 is SGHKS, CDR2 YYEKEE (reference sequence).

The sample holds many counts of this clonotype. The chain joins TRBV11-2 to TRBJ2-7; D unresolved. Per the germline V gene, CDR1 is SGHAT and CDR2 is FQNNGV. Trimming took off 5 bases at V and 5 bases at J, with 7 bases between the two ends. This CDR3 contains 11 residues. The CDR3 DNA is TGTGCCAGCAGCGACTTTGACGAGCAGTACTTC. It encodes CASSDFDEQYF.

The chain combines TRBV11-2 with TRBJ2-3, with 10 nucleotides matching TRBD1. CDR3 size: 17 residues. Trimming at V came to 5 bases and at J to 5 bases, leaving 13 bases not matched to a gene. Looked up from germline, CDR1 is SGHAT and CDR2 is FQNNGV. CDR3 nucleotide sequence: TGTGCCAGCAGCCTACGTCCCGGGACAGGGGTTGGAGATACGCAGTATTTT. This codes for CASSLRPGTGVGDTQYF.

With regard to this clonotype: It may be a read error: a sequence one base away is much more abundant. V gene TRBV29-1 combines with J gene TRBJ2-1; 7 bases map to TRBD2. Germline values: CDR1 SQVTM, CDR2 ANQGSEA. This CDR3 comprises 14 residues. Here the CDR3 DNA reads TGCAGCGTCCGGCGGGGGAGCTCCTACAATGAGCACTTCTTC. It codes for CSVRRGSSYNEHFF.

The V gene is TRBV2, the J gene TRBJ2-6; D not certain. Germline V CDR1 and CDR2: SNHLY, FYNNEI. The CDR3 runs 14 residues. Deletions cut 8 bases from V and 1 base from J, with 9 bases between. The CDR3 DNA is TGTGCCAGCGGTCAAGTTTCTGGGGCCAACGTCCTGACTTTC. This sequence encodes CASGQVSGANVLTF.

CDR3: CATSRDPGANVLTF. The CDR3 DNA sequence: TGTGCCACCAGCAGAGATCCTGGGGCCAACGTCCTGACTTTC. The chain employs TRBV15 and TRBJ2-6; D not resolved. The germline gives CDR1 LNHNV, CDR2 YYDKDF (reference sequence). Trimming left V 0 bases short and J 2 bases short, with 2 bases between. The length of the CDR3 is 14 residues.

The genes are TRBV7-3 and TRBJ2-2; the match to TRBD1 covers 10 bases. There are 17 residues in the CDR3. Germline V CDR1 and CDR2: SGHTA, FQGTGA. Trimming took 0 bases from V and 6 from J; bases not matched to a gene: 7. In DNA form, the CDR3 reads TGTGCCAGCAGCTTAACTTCCGGGACAGGGGATCCCGGGGAGCTGTTTTTT. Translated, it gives CASSLTSGTGDPGELFF.

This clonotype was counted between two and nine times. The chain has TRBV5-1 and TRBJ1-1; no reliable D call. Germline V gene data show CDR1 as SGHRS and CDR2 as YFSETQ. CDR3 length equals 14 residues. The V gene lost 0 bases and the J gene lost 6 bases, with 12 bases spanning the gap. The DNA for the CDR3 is TGCGCCAGCAGCTTGGATTTGACTGGTCCTGAAGCTTTCTTT. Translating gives CASSLDLTGPEAFF.

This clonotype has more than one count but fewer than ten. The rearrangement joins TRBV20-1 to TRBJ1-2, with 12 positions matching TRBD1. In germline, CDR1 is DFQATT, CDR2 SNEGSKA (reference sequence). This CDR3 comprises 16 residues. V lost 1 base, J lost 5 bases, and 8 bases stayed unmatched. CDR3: CSARVASGQGAYGYTF. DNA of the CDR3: TGCAGTGCTAGAGTGGCTTCGGGACAGGGGGCTTATGGCTACACCTTC.

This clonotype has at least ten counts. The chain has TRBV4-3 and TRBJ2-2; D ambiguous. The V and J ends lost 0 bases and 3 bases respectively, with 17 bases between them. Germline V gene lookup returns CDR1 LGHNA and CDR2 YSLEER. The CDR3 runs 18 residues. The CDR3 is CASSQEVMRSFHTGELFF. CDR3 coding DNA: TGCGCCAGCAGCCAAGAAGTAATGAGGTCATTCCACACCGGGGAGCTGTTTTTT.